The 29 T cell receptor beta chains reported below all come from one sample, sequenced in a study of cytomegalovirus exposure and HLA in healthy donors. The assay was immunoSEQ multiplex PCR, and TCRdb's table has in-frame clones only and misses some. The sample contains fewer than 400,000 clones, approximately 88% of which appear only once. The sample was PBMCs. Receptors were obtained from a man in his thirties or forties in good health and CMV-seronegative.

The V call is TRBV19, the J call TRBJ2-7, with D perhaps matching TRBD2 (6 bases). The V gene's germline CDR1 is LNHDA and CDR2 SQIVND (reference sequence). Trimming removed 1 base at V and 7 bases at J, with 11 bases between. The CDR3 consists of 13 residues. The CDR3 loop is CASSIARDLEQYF. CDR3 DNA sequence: TGTGCCAGTAGTATAGCCCGGGACTTGGAGCAGTACTTC.

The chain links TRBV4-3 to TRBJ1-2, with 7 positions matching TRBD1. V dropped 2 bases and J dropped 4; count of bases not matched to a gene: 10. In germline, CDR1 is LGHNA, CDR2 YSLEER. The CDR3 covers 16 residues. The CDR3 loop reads CASSQQDRSFPYGYTF. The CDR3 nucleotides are TGCGCCAGCAGCCAACAGGACAGGAGTTTCCCCTATGGCTACACCTTC.

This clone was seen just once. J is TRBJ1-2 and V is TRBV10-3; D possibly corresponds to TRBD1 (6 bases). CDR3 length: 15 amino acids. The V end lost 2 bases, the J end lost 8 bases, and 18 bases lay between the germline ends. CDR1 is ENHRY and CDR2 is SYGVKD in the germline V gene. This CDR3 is CAISETAGGVEGYTF. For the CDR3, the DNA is TGTGCCATCAGTGAGACTGCGGGGGGCGTGGAAGGCTACACCTTC.

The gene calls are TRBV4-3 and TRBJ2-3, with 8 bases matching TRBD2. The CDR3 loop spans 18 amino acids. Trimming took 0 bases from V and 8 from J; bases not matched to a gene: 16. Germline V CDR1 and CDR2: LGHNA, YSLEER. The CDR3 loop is CASSQEGLAPGNLATQYF. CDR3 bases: TGCGCCAGCAGCCAAGAAGGACTAGCCCCGGGTAACCTAGCTACGCAGTATTTT.

CDR3 amino acids: CASSLGTGGFNEQFF. CDR3 coding DNA: TGTGCCAGCAGCTTAGGGACAGGGGGATTCAATGAGCAGTTCTTC. The rearrangement joins TRBV7-2 to TRBJ2-1; 10 bases agree with TRBD1. The V and J ends lost 1 base and 6 bases, in that order; junction bases with no gene match: 3. The germline V gene has CDR1 SGHTA and CDR2 FQGNSA. The CDR3 spans 15 residues. Together with reference TRBV7-2 and TRBJ2-1, the CDR3 gives the full variable domain: GAGVSQSPSNKVTEKGKDVELRCDPISGHTALYWYRQSLGQGLEFLIYFQGNSAPDKSGLPSDRFSAERTGGSVSTLTIQRTQQEDSAVYLCASSLGTGGFNEQFFGPGTRLTVL.

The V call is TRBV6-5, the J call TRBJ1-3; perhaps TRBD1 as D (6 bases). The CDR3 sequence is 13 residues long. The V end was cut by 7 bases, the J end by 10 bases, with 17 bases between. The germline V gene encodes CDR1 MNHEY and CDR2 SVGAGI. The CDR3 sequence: CASKQTGRLTIYF. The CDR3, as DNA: TGTGCCAGCAAGCAGACAGGCAGGTTAACCATATATTTT.

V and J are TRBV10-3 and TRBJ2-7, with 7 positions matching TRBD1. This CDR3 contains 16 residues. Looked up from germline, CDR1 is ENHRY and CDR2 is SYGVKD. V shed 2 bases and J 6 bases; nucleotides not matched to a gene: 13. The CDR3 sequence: CAISEPDRVPLLEQYF. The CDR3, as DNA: TGTGCCATCAGTGAGCCTGACAGGGTACCCCTCCTCGAGCAGTACTTC.

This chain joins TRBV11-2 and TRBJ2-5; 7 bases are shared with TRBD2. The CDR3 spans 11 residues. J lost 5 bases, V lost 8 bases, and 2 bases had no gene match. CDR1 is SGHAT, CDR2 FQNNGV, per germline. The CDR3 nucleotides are TGTGCCAGCTCCGGGGGGGAGACCCAGTACTTC. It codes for CASSGGETQYF.

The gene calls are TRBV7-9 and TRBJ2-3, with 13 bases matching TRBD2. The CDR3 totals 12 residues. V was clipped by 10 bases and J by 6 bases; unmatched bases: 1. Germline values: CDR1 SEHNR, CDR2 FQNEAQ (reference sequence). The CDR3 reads CATGLAGDTQYF. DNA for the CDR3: TGTGCCACGGGACTAGCGGGGGATACGCAGTATTTT.

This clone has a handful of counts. The DNA for the CDR3 is TGCAGCGTTGAAGCAGGGGACTATGGCTACACCTTC. Residues: CSVEAGDYGYTF. The chain joins TRBV29-1 to TRBJ1-2, with a tentative D call TRBD1 (6 bases). Germline CDR1 and CDR2: SQVTM and ANQGSEA. Trimming cost V 1 base and J 3 bases, with 6 bases left between them. The CDR3 covers 12 residues.

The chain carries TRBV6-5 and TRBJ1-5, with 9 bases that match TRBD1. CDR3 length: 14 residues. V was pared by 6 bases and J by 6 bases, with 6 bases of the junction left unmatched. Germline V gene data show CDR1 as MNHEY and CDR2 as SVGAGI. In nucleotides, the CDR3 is TGTGCCAGCAGACAACAGGGGGCCACTCAGCCCCAGCATTTT. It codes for CASRQQGATQPQHF.

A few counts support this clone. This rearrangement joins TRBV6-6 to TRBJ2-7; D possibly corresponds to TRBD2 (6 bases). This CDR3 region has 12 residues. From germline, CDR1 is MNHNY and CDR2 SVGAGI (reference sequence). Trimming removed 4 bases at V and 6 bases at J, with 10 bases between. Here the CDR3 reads CASSSGGSEQYF. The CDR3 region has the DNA TGTGCCAGCAGTTCCGGGGGATCCGAGCAGTACTTC.

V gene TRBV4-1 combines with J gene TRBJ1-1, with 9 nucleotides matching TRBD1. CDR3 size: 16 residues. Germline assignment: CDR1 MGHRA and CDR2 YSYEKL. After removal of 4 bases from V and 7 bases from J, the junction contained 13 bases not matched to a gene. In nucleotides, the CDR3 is TGCGCCAGCAGCCCCTCGCCGGGGACAGGGTGGTTTGAAGCTTTCTTT. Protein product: CASSPSPGTGWFEAFF.

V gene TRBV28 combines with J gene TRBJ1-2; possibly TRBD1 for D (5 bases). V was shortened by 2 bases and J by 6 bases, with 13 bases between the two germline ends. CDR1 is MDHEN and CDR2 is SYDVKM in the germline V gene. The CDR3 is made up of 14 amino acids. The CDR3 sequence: CASSLKGLRNGYTF. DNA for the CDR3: TGTGCCAGCAGTTTAAAGGGGCTAAGGAATGGCTACACCTTC.

In DNA, the CDR3 is TGTGCCAGCAGCATCACCTACAGGGAACTTCACGAGCAGTACTTC. This gives the protein CASSITYRELHEQYF. This chain uses TRBV6-5 with TRBJ2-7, with TRBD1 as a possible D gene (6 bases). Trimming shortened V by 6 bases and J by 5 bases, and 20 bases separated the two germline ends. CDR3 length: 15 amino acids. Germline CDR1 is MNHEY and CDR2 is SVGAGI.

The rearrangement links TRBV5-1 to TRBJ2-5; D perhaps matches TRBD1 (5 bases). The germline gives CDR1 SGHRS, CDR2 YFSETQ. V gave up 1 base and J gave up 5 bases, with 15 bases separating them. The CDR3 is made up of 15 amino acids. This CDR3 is CASSLITQGLETQYF. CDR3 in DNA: TGCGCCAGCAGCTTGATTACGCAGGGCCTGGAGACCCAGTACTTC. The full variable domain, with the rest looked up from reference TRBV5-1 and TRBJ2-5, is KAGVTQTPRYLIKTRGQQVTLSCSPISGHRSVSWYQQTPGQGLQFLFEYFSETQRNKGNFPGRFSGRQFSNSRSEMNVSTLELGDSALYLCASSLITQGLETQYFGPGTRLLVL.

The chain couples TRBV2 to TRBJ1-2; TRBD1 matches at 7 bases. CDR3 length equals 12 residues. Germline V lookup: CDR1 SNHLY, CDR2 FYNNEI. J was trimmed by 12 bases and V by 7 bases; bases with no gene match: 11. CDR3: CASIVWDSRDTF. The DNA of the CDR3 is TGTGCCAGCATTGTATGGGACAGCCGTGACACCTTC.

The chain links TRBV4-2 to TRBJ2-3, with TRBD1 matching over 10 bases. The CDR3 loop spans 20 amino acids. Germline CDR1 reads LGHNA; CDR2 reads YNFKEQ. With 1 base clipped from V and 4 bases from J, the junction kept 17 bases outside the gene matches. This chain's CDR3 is CASSQGPGTGAWERSDTQYF. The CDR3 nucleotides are TGTGCCAGCAGCCAAGGGCCCGGGACAGGGGCATGGGAGCGCTCAGATACGCAGTATTTT.

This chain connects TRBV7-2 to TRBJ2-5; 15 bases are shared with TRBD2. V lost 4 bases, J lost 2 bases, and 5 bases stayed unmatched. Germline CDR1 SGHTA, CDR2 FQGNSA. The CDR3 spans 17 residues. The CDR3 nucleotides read TGTGCCAGCAGCTGGGGAGGACTAGCGGGGGGGCAAGAGACCCAGTACTTC. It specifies CASSWGGLAGGQETQYF.

Here the CDR3 DNA reads TGTGCCAGCAGCCAAGCGTCGGGTGGCGAGCAGTACTTC. It is translated as CASSQASGGEQYF. The genes are TRBV16 and TRBJ2-7, with D unresolved. This CDR3 comprises 13 residues. V shed 2 bases and J shed 6 bases, with 11 bases lying between them. Per the germline V gene, CDR1 is KGHSY and CDR2 is FQNENV.

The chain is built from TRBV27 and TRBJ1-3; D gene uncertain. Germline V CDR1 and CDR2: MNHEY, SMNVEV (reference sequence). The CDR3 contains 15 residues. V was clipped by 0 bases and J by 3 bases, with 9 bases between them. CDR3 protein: CASSLSGRSGNTIYF. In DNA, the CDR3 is TGTGCCAGCAGTTTATCGGGGAGGAGTGGAAACACCATATATTTT.

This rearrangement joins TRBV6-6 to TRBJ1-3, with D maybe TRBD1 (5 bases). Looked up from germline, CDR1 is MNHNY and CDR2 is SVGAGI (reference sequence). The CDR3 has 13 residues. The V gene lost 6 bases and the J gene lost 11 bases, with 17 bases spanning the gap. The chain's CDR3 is CASRRQGGVAIYF. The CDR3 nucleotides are TGTGCCAGCAGACGGCAGGGTGGAGTCGCCATATATTTT.

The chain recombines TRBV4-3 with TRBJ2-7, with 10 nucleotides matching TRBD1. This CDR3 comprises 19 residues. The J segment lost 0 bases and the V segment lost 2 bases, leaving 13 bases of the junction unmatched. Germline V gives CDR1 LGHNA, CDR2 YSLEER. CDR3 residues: CASSQSVTGGGLNSYEQYF. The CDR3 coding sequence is TGCGCCAGCAGCCAATCCGTGACAGGGGGCGGTTTAAACTCCTACGAGCAGTACTTC.

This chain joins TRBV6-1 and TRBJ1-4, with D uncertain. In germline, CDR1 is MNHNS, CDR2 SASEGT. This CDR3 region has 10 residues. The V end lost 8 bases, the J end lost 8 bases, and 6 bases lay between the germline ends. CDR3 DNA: TGTGCCAGCTTAGAGGAAAAACTGTTTTTT. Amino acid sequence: CASLEEKLFF.

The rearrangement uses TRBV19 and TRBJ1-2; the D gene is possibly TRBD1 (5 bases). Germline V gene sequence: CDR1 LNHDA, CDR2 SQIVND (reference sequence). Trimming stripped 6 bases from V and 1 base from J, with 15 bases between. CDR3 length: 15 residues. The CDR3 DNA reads TGTGCCAGTAGCAATCGCGGGGGAAATAACTATGGCTACACCTTC. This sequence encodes CASSNRGGNNYGYTF.

As DNA, the CDR3 is TGTGCCAGTTCCGGGACAGGGGGAACTTATGGCAATCAGCCCCAGCATTTT. It codes for CASSGTGGTYGNQPQHF. The chain employs TRBV7-9 and TRBJ1-5; 11 bases are shared with TRBD1. This CDR3 has 17 amino acids. Germline CDR1 reads SEHNR; CDR2 reads FQNEAQ (reference sequence). The trim removed 9 bases at V and 2 bases at J, leaving 12 bases unmatched.

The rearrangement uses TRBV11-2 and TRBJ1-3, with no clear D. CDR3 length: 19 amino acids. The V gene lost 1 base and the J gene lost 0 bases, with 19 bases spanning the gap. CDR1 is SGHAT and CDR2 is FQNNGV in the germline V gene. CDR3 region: CASSLGFNPYIISGNTIYF. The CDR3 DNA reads TGTGCCAGCAGCTTAGGGTTCAACCCGTACATCATCTCTGGAAACACCATATATTTT.

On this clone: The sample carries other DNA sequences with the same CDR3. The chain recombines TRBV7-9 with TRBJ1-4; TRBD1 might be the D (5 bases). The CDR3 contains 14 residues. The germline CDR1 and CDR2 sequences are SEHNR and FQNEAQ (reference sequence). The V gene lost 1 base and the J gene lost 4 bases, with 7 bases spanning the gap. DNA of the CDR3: TGTGCCAGCAGCTTAGTGGGGGGTAATGAAAAACTGTTTTTT. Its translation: CASSLVGGNEKLFF.

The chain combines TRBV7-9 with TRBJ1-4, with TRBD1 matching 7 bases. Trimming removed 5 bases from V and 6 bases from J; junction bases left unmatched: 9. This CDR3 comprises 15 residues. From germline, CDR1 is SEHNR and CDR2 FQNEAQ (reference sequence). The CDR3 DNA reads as TGTGCCAGCAGCCCGCCACAGGGGCGAGATGAAAAACTGTTTTTT. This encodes CASSPPQGRDEKLFF.